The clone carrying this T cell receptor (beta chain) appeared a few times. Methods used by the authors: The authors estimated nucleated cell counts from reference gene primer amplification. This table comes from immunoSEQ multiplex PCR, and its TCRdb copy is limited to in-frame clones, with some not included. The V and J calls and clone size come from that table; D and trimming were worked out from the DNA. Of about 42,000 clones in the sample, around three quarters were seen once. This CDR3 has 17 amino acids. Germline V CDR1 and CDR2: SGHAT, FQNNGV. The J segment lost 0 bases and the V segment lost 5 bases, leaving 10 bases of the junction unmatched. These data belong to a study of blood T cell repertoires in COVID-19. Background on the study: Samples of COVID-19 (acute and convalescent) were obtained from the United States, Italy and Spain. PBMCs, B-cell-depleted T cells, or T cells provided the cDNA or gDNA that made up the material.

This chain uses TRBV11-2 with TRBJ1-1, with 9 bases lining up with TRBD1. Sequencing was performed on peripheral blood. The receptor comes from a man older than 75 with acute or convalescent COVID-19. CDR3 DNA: TGTGCCAGCAGCGGAGAAGGGGACAGGGCTTTGAACACTGAAGCTTTCTTT. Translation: CASSGEGDRALNTEAFF.